The 32 T cell receptor beta chains listed next were all sequenced from one sample in a study of beta chain features in type 1 diabetes (dated by TCRdb to 2016 to 2018). The library was made by the immunoSEQ multiplex PCR assay. All of the isolated RNA was reverse transcribed with the High Capacity cDNA Reverse Transcription Kit, so expressed TCRB transcripts were sequenced. The table comes from immuneACCESS by way of TCRdb, which keeps in-frame sequences with V and J called. Part of the clones is missing from these tables; in studies checked, under half for an unresolved V gene and the rest for unknown reasons. Recorded for this sample are 640,000 or so clones; more than 13% of them occurred a single time. The ten largest account for 0.035% to 0.04% of the sample. The study at large found these results: A moderate but significant shortening of TCRB CDR3 length was observed in type 1 diabetes patients in all four CD4+ subsets.

No antigens are known for them. Material: naive CD4+ T cells from blood. Per the publication, the cell subset or site label means: true naive CD4+ T cells. The receptors here all came from a man aged 18 to 29 with type 1 diabetes.

V usage is TRBV6-4 and J usage is TRBJ1-2, with 7 bases aligning to TRBD1. With 6 bases clipped from V and 7 bases from J, the junction kept 8 bases outside the gene matches. The CDR3 consists of 13 residues. Looked up from germline, CDR1 is MRHNA and CDR2 is SNTAGT. CDR3 sequence (DNA): TGTGCCAGCAGCCGGACAGGTCAGGGTGGCTACACCTTC. This encodes CASSRTGQGGYTF.

This chain uses TRBV5-1 with TRBJ1-4; tentative D call: TRBD1 (6 bases). Germline CDR1 SGHRS, CDR2 YFSETQ. There are 17 residues in the CDR3. V lost 4 bases to trimming and J lost 0 bases, with 16 bases between them. The CDR3: CASSGSQGRPTNEKLFF. The CDR3 DNA reads as TGCGCCAGCAGCGGATCACAGGGAAGGCCAACTAATGAAAAACTGTTTTTT.

The sample holds a few counts of this clone. One end of the junction does not line up with germline, which may come from a read error. This chain connects TRBV30 to TRBJ2-7, with TRBD1 identical over 7 bases. The CDR3 contains 12 residues. The germline CDR1 and CDR2 sequences are GTSNPN and SVGIG (reference sequence). CDR3 sequence reads: CAWSVLLDRHLF. The CDR3 region has the DNA TGTGCCTGGAGTGTCCTCCTGGACAGGCACCTCTTC.

This chain uses TRBV2 with TRBJ2-1; D is undetermined. Germline V gene sequence: CDR1 SNHLY, CDR2 FYNNEI. V gave up 7 bases and J gave up 10 bases, with 11 bases separating them. The CDR3 is 11 residues long. CDR3 nucleotide sequence: TGTGCCAGCATGAGGAGCTACGAGCAGTTCTTC. Translated, it gives CASMRSYEQFF.

This clone was seen only once. A junction boundary mismatches the germline segment, possibly from a read error. The chain joins TRBV7-7 to TRBJ2-7; 7 positions match TRBD2. The CDR3 runs to 13 residues. Germline V lookup: CDR1 SSHAT, CDR2 FNYEAQ (reference sequence). CDR3 protein: CASSERLADEQYF. As DNA, the CDR3 is TGTGCTAGCAGCGAGCGGCTAGCGGACGAGCAGTACTTC.

The chain employs TRBV7-2 and TRBJ2-5; D not certain. Germline-derived CDR1 and CDR2 are SGHTA and FQGNSA. This CDR3 has 13 amino acids. The V and J ends lost 5 bases and 4 bases respectively, with 11 bases between them. CDR3 sequence reads: CASSPKMGETQYF. Written as DNA, the CDR3 is TGTGCCAGCAGCCCCAAGATGGGAGAGACCCAGTACTTC.

V gene TRBV5-1 combines with J gene TRBJ2-7; D is possibly TRBD1 or TRBD2 (5 bases each). The CDR3 contains 14 residues. Germline V gene sequence: CDR1 SGHRS, CDR2 YFSETQ. Trimming cost V 3 bases and J 6 bases, with 16 bases left between them. The CDR3 is CASSSTRGAGEQYF. The CDR3 DNA reads as TGCGCCAGCAGCTCGACGCGAGGGGCGGGCGAGCAGTACTTC.

This clone occurred a few times. Different DNA sequences within this sample yield the same CDR3. CDR3 region: CASSLGQNTEAFF. CDR3 nucleotide sequence: TGTGCCAGCAGCCTGGGACAAAACACTGAAGCTTTCTTT. The chain is built from TRBV7-2 and TRBJ1-1; D might be TRBD1 (6 bases). The CDR3 sequence is 13 residues long. Germline lookup yields CDR1 SGHTA and CDR2 FQGNSA. Trimming shortened V by 5 bases and J by 2 bases, and 9 bases separated the two germline ends.

This clone was observed a handful of times. This chain joins TRBV29-1 and TRBJ2-5; unclear D gene. The CDR3 runs 12 residues. Trimming took 7 bases from V and 5 from J, leaving 14 bases between them. The germline V gene encodes CDR1 SQVTM and CDR2 ANQGSEA. In DNA form, the CDR3 reads TGCAGCGCCGAGATTCCCGGGGAGACCCAGTACTTC. Amino acids: CSAEIPGETQYF. Based on the CDR3 plus reference TRBV29-1 and TRBJ2-5, the full variable domain is SAVISQKPSRDICQRGTSLTIQCQVDSQVTMMFWYRQQPGQSLTLIATANQGSEATYESGFVIDKFPISRPNLTFSTLTVSNMSPEDSSIYLCSAEIPGETQYFGPGTRLLVL.

The chain carries TRBV11-2 and TRBJ2-3, with D uncertain. The V and J ends lost 1 base and 0 bases respectively, with 5 bases between them. Germline CDR1 is SGHAT and CDR2 is FQNNGV. The CDR3 contains 14 residues. The CDR3 DNA reads as TGTGCCAGCAGCTTAGTGTCTAGCACAGATACGCAGTATTTT. Translation gives CASSLVSSTDTQYF.

V and J are TRBV28 and TRBJ2-1, with a possible D match to TRBD2 (7 bases). Germline CDR1 and CDR2: MDHEN and SYDVKM. The CDR3 contains 16 residues. Deletions cut 6 bases from V and 1 base from J, with 16 bases between. CDR3 nucleotides: TGTGCCAGCAGCCTGGGGGAGGGGGAATCCTACAATGAGCAGTTCTTC. Its protein product is CASSLGEGESYNEQFF.

This clone was picked up a small number of times. DNA for the CDR3: TGTGCCTGGAGTTTGAGGTATAGCAATCAGCCCCAGCATTTT. This gives the protein CAWSLRYSNQPQHF. The V gene is TRBV30, the J gene TRBJ1-5; no reliable D call. The germline V gene has CDR1 GTSNPN and CDR2 SVGIG (reference sequence). The ends were cut back, 2 bases at V and 0 bases at J, with 8 bases in the middle. The CDR3 consists of 14 residues.

This sequence joins TRBV2 and TRBJ2-5; 8 bases line up with TRBD1. J gave up 5 bases and V 6 bases, and 5 bases lay outside the gene matches. Germline V gene data show CDR1 as SNHLY and CDR2 as FYNNEI. The CDR3 is 13 amino acids. The CDR3 reads CASSATGDETQYF. The CDR3 DNA reads TGTGCCAGCAGCGCGACAGGGGATGAGACCCAGTACTTC.

The rearrangement uses TRBV11-3 and TRBJ2-1, with D possibly matching TRBD1 (5 bases). The germline V gene has CDR1 SGHNT and CDR2 YENEEA. This CDR3 is 16 amino acids long. Deletions cut 3 bases from V and 0 bases from J, with 12 bases between. The chain's CDR3 is CASSFGGASSYNEQFF. The CDR3 DNA follows: TGTGCCAGCAGCTTTGGTGGGGCAAGCTCCTACAATGAGCAGTTCTTC.

V is TRBV7-9 and J is TRBJ2-1, with TRBD2 matching 14 bases. V lost 10 bases to trimming and J lost 10 bases; unmatched junction nucleotides: 9. CDR3 length: 14 residues. Germline V CDR1 and CDR2: SEHNR, FQNEAQ (reference sequence). The CDR3: CATTGLAGVGEQFF. Written as DNA, the CDR3 is TGTGCCACCACGGGACTAGCGGGAGTCGGGGAGCAGTTCTTC.

The chain combines TRBV30 with TRBJ2-7; D perhaps matches TRBD1 (6 bases). Per germline, CDR1 GTSNPN and CDR2 SVGIG (reference sequence). CDR3 length: 14 residues. Trimming left V 5 bases short and J 1 base short, with 15 bases between. DNA for the CDR3: TGTGCCTGGCACCCGGGACAAGGATCCTACGAGCAGTACTTC. This gives the protein CAWHPGQGSYEQYF.

This clone was seen more than once but under ten times. The rearrangement links TRBV4-1 to TRBJ2-2; weak D call: TRBD2 (6 bases). The V gene's germline CDR1 is MGHRA and CDR2 YSYEKL. The germline V and J ends were trimmed by 4 bases and 1 base, with 16 bases remaining between them. The CDR3 spans 17 residues. The CDR3 bases are TGCGCCAGCAGCCCCCCTCGGGGGAGGAGGAACACCGGGGAGCTGTTTTTT. Translating it yields CASSPPRGRRNTGELFF.

This clone was detected only a few times. The chain joins TRBV7-8 to TRBJ1-5, with TRBD1 matching over 7 bases. J was trimmed by 3 bases and V by 2 bases; bases with no gene match: 7. The CDR3 is made up of 16 amino acids. In germline, CDR1 is SGHVS, CDR2 FQNEAQ. The DNA of the CDR3 is TGTGCCAGCAGCTTAAGTCGGGACAGATACAATCAGCCCCAGCATTTT. Protein sequence: CASSLSRDRYNQPQHF.

The CDR3, as DNA: TGTGCCTGGAGTAAGGGTCCAGAGGGAAAACTGTTTTTT. Its protein is CAWSKGPEGKLFF. The chain recombines TRBV30 with TRBJ1-4; unclear D gene. The germline CDR1 and CDR2 sequences are GTSNPN and SVGIG (reference sequence). This CDR3 is 13 amino acids long. V was cut by 2 bases and J by 10 bases, with 14 bases left in between.

This clone was counted only a few times. The chain links TRBV9 to TRBJ1-3, with D perhaps TRBD1 (6 bases). CDR1 and CDR2 from the germline V gene are SGDLS and YYNGEE. CDR3 size: 13 residues. V was cut by 3 bases and J by 8 bases, with 12 bases left in between. Here the CDR3 DNA reads TGTGCCAGCAGCGGCGGACAGAGCGACACCATATATTTT. Translation gives CASSGGQSDTIYF. Complete variable domain (other parts from reference TRBV9 and TRBJ1-3): DSGVTQTPKHLITATGQRVTLRCSPRSGDLSVYWYQQSLDQGLQFLIQYYNGEERAKGNILERFSAQQFPDLHSELNLSSLELGDSALYFCASSGGQSDTIYFGEGSWLTVV.

The rearrangement uses TRBV7-2 and TRBJ2-6; D gene uncertain. CDR1 SGHTA and CDR2 FQGNSA come from the germline V gene. Trimming removed 3 bases at V and 2 bases at J, with 5 bases between. CDR3 length equals 14 residues. CDR3 sequence reads: CASSLDAGANVLTF. Here the CDR3 DNA reads TGTGCCAGCAGCTTGGACGCTGGGGCCAACGTCCTGACTTTC. Variable domain in full (rest from reference TRBV7-2 and TRBJ2-6): GAGVSQSPSNKVTEKGKDVELRCDPISGHTALYWYRQSLGQGLEFLIYFQGNSAPDKSGLPSDRFSAERTGGSVSTLTIQRTQQEDSAVYLCASSLDAGANVLTFGAGSRLTVL.

In this sample, this clone turned up a few times. The chain has TRBV29-1 and TRBJ1-1; the D is unclear. This CDR3 spans 12 amino acids. The germline CDR1 and CDR2 sequences are SQVTM and ANQGSEA. Deletions cut 1 base from V and 3 bases from J, with 6 bases between. In DNA, the CDR3 is TGCAGCGTTGAAGGGATGCACACTGAAGCTTTCTTT. Amino acids: CSVEGMHTEAFF.

V is TRBV2 and J is TRBJ2-4; D gene ambiguous. The CDR3 is made up of 15 amino acids. Germline lookup yields CDR1 SNHLY and CDR2 FYNNEI. V was shortened by 7 bases and J by 4 bases, with 17 bases between the two germline ends. CDR3: CASTSPWDRKNIQYF. CDR3 nucleotide sequence: TGTGCCAGCACCTCACCCTGGGATCGGAAAAACATTCAGTACTTC.

The V and J genes are TRBV6-6 and TRBJ1-1; D remains unclear. The CDR3 runs 11 residues. Germline loops: CDR1 MNHNY, CDR2 SVGAGI (reference sequence). Trimming cost V 10 bases and J 1 base, with 7 bases left between them. The CDR3 is CATARNTEAFF. The CDR3 region has the DNA TGTGCCACCGCTCGGAACACTGAAGCTTTCTTT.

The chain uses TRBV9 and TRBJ2-7; unclear D gene. The CDR3 has 14 residues. Germline V lookup: CDR1 SGDLS, CDR2 YYNGEE. V dropped 0 bases and J dropped 4 bases, with 11 bases sitting between them. The CDR3 sequence: CASSVGFSVYEQYF. CDR3 in DNA: TGTGCCAGCAGCGTAGGGTTCTCCGTTTACGAGCAGTACTTC. Based on the CDR3 plus reference TRBV9 and TRBJ2-7, the full variable domain is DSGVTQTPKHLITATGQRVTLRCSPRSGDLSVYWYQQSLDQGLQFLIQYYNGEERAKGNILERFSAQQFPDLHSELNLSSLELGDSALYFCASSVGFSVYEQYFGPGTRLTVT.

The chain is built from TRBV5-1 and TRBJ2-1; 7 bases line up with TRBD2. This CDR3 is built from 15 residues. In germline, CDR1 is SGHRS, CDR2 YFSETQ. V trimming: 0 bases; J trimming: 6 bases; junction bases outside the gene matches: 6. In DNA, the CDR3 is TGCGCCAGCAGCTTGGAGGTAGCGGGTTCCAATGAGCAGTTCTTC. Its translation: CASSLEVAGSNEQFF.

This chain uses TRBV30 with TRBJ2-7; perhaps TRBD2 as D (6 bases). Germline-derived CDR1 and CDR2 are GTSNPN and SVGIG (reference sequence). Trimming shortened V by 7 bases and J by 0 bases, and 16 bases separated the two germline ends. The length of the CDR3 is 14 residues. The CDR3 DNA reads TGTGCCTCCGGGGGTGCACCGAGCTCCTACGAGCAGTACTTC. Its protein is CASGGAPSSYEQYF.

This clone was found a few times. The chain is built from TRBV28 and TRBJ1-2; TRBD1 matches 7 bases. V dropped 5 bases and J dropped 7; count of bases not matched to a gene: 7. Per the germline V gene, CDR1 is MDHEN and CDR2 is SYDVKM. CDR3 length: 13 residues. The chain's CDR3 is CASSEGGKSGYTF. CDR3 coding DNA: TGTGCCAGCAGTGAAGGGGGCAAGTCTGGCTACACCTTC.

This sequence joins TRBV7-9 and TRBJ1-2; D is uncertain. This CDR3 has 13 amino acids. Germline V gene sequence: CDR1 SEHNR, CDR2 FQNEAQ (reference sequence). The V and J ends lost 0 bases and 5 bases respectively, with 7 bases between them. CDR3 nucleotide sequence: TGTGCCAGCAGCTTAGCACCCGAGTATGGCTACACCTTC. Its translation: CASSLAPEYGYTF.

This clone occurred a few times. The chain recombines TRBV5-6 with TRBJ2-5; 8 nucleotides match TRBD1. CDR3 length: 14 residues. J gave up 4 bases and V 5 bases, and 7 bases lay outside the gene matches. The V gene's germline CDR1 is SGHDT and CDR2 YYEEEE. CDR3 nucleotides: TGTGCCAGCAGGTATACAGGGGGTCGAGAGACCCAGTACTTC. It yields the protein CASRYTGGRETQYF.

This clone was seen more than once but under ten times. The chain joins TRBV21-1 to TRBJ2-2; the DNA was not compared with TRBD2, the D call given in the table. TRBV21-1 corresponds to a pseudogene. There are 12 residues in the CDR3. For the CDR3, the DNA is TGTGCCAGCAACGCACTTACCGGGGAGCTGTTTTTT. Protein: CASNALTGELFF.

This clone was found a few times. The chain has TRBV10-3 and TRBJ2-6; no clear D. The CDR3 runs 14 residues. The germline V and J ends were trimmed by 6 bases and 4 bases, with 10 bases remaining between them. Germline CDR1 ENHRY, CDR2 SYGVKD. The CDR3 spells CAIRDGHGANVLTF. The CDR3 nucleotides are TGTGCCATCAGAGACGGGCACGGGGCCAACGTCCTGACTTTC.